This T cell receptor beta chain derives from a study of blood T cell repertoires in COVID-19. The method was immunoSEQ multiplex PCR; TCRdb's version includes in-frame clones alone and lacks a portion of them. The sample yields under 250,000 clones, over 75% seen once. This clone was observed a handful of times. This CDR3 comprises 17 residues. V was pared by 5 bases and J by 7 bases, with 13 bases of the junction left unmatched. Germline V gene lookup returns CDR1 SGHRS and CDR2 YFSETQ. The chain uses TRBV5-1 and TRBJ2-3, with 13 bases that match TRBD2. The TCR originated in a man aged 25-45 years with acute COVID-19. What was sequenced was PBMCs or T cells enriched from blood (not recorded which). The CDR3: CASRPDMTSGGIHTQYF. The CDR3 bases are TGCGCCAGCAGACCCGACATGACTAGCGGGGGGATACATACGCAGTATTTT.